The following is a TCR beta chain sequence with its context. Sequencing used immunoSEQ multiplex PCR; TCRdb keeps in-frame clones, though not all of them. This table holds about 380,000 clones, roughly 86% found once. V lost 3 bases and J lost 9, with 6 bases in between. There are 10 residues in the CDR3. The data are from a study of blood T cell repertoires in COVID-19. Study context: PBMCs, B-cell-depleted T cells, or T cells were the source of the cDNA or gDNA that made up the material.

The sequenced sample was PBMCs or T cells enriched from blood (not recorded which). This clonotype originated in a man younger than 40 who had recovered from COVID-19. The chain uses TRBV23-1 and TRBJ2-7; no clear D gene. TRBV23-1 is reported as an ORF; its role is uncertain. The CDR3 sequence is CASSHPVQYF. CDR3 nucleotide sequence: TGCGCCAGCAGTCATCCGGTGCAGTACTTC.